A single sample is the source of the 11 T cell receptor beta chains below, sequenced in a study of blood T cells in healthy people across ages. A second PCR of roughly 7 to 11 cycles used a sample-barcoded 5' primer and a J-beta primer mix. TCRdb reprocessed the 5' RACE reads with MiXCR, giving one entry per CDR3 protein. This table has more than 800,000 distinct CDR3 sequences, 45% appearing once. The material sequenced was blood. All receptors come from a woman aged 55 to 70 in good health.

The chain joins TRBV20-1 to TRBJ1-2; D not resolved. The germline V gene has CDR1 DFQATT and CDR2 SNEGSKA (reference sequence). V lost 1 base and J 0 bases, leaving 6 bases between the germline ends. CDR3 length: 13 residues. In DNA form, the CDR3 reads TGCAGTGCTAGAGGGGGAGCTAACTATGGCTACACCTTC. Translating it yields CSARGGANYGYTF.

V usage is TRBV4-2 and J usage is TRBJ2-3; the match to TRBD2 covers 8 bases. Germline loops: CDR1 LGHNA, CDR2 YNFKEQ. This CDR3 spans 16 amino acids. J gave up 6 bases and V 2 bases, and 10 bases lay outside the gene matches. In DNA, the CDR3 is TGTGCCAGCAGCCAAACGATAGCGGGACTTAGGGATACGCAGTATTTT. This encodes CASSQTIAGLRDTQYF.

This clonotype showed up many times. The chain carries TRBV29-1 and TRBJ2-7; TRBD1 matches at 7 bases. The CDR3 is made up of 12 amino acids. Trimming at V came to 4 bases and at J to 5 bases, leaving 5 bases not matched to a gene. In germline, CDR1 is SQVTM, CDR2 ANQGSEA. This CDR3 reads CSVGNRGDEQYF. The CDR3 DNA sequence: TGCAGCGTTGGGAACAGGGGAGACGAGCAGTACTTC.

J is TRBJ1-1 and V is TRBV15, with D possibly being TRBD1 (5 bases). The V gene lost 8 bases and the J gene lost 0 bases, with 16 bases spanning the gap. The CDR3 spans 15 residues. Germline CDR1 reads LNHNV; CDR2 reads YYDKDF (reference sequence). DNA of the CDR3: TGTGCCACCTTTAGGGACCGAAGCTTGAACACTGAAGCTTTCTTT. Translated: CATFRDRSLNTEAFF.

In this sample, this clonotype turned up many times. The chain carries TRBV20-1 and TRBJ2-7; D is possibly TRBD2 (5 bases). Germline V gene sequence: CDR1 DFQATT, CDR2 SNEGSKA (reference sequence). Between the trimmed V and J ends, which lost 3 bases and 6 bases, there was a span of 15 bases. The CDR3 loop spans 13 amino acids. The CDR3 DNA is TGCAGTGCTAGTGGATGGGCGGGTCGCGAGCAGTACTTC. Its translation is CSASGWAGREQYF.

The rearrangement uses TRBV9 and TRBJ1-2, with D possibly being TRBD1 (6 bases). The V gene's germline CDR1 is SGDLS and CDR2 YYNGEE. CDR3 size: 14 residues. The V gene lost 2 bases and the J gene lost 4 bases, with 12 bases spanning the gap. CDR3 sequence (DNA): TGTGCCAGCAGCGTCCAACAGGGCGGCTATGGCTACACCTTC. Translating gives CASSVQQGGYGYTF.

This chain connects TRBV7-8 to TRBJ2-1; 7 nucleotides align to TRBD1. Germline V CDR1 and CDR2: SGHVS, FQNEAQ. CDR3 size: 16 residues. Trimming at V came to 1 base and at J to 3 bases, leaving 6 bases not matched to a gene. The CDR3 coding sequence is TGTGCCAGCAGCTTAGAGGGCAGGGGGTACTACAATGAGCAGTTCTTC. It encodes CASSLEGRGYYNEQFF.

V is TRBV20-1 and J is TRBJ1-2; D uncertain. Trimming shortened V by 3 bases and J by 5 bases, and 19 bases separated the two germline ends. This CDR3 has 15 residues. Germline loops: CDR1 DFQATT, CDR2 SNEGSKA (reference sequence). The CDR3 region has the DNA TGCAGTGCTAGGGACCTCGGGGAGAGCCGTTATGGCTACACCTTC. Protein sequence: CSARDLGESRYGYTF.

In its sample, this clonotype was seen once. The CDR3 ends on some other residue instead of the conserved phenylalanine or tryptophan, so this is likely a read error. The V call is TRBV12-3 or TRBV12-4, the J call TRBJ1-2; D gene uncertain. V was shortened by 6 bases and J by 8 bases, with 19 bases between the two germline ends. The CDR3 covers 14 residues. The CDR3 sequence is CASSTQRLREGYTL. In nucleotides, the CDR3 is TGTGCCAGCAGCACCCAGCGACTGAGGGAAGGCTACACCTTA.

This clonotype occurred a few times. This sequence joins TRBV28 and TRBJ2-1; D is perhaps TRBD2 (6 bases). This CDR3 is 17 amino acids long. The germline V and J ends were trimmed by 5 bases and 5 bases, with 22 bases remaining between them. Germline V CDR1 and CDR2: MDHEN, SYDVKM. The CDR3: CASSPPGLKGLNNEQFF. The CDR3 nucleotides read TGTGCCAGCAGTCCCCCGGGACTTAAGGGGCTAAACAATGAGCAGTTCTTC.

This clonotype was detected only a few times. The CDR3 protein is CASRPTGDYGYTF. CDR3 coding DNA: TGTGCCAGCAGGCCTACAGGGGACTATGGCTACACCTTC. The chain has TRBV28 and TRBJ1-2, with 7 positions matching TRBD1. This CDR3 is built from 13 residues. J gave up 3 bases and V 6 bases, and 4 bases lay outside the gene matches. Germline lookup yields CDR1 MDHEN and CDR2 SYDVKM.